Each of the 16 T cell receptor beta chains below was sequenced from the same sample in a study of memory CD4+ T cells and cytomegalovirus serostatus. Libraries were prepared by immunoSEQ multiplex PCR; TCRdb keeps only in-frame clonotypes and omits some of them. The data hold over 35,000 clones, with about three quarters observed a single time. Single viable CD3+CD4+CD8-CD45RO+ cells were sorted as the memory CD4+ T cells. Source material: memory CD4+ T cells from blood. These receptors originate from an adult in good health and CMV-seronegative.

This clone was picked up a small number of times. This rearrangement joins TRBV7-9 to TRBJ2-7; 11 bases fit TRBD1. CDR1 SEHNR and CDR2 FQNEAQ come from the germline V gene (reference sequence). V was clipped by 3 bases and J by 2 bases; unmatched bases: 6. CDR3 length equals 16 residues. The DNA for the CDR3 is TGTGCCAGCAGCTTGGACAGGGGGCCTCCTACCTACGAGCAGTACTTC. Its translation is CASSLDRGPPTYEQYF.

The chain is built from TRBV15 and TRBJ1-2; a possible D gene is TRBD1 (6 bases). Germline loops: CDR1 LNHNV, CDR2 YYDKDF (reference sequence). Trimming pared 5 bases from V and 4 bases from J, leaving 23 bases between. The CDR3 loop spans 17 amino acids. The DNA for the CDR3 is TGTGCCACCAGCCCAAATACAGGGTGTGGAAAGACCTATGGCTACACCTTC. It is translated as CATSPNTGCGKTYGYTF.

This CDR3 reads CASSLGGQGIAADTQYF. The DNA of the CDR3 is TGCGCCAGCAGCTTGGGAGGACAGGGTATCGCGGCAGATACGCAGTATTTT. The chain employs TRBV5-1 and TRBJ2-3, with 8 bases aligning to TRBD1. Germline CDR1 is SGHRS and CDR2 is YFSETQ. The CDR3 contains 17 residues. J was trimmed by 4 bases and V by 0 bases; bases with no gene match: 10.

This rearrangement joins TRBV7-2 to TRBJ2-5; unclear D gene. Germline V gene sequence: CDR1 SGHTA, CDR2 FQGNSA. The V end was cut by 0 bases, the J end by 5 bases, with 7 bases between. The CDR3 sequence is 13 residues long. The chain's CDR3 is CASSLAFTETQYF. The CDR3 bases are TGTGCCAGCAGCTTAGCCTTCACGGAGACCCAGTACTTC.

The rearrangement links TRBV15 to TRBJ2-1; 8 bases are shared with TRBD2. CDR3 length equals 17 residues. The trim removed 3 bases at V and 4 bases at J, leaving 11 bases unmatched. Looked up from germline, CDR1 is LNHNV and CDR2 is YYDKDF (reference sequence). This chain's CDR3 is CATSSPEWSGGYNEQFF. The CDR3 DNA reads TGTGCCACCAGCAGCCCCGAGTGGAGCGGGGGATACAATGAGCAGTTCTTC.

V gene TRBV15 combines with J gene TRBJ2-5; possibly TRBD1 for D (5 bases). V lost 0 bases to trimming and J lost 1 base, with 9 bases between them. The CDR3 loop spans 15 amino acids. Germline CDR1 is LNHNV and CDR2 is YYDKDF (reference sequence). The CDR3 reads CATSRDPGRQETQYF. CDR3 nucleotides: TGTGCCACCAGCAGAGATCCAGGGCGCCAAGAGACCCAGTACTTC.

This sequence joins TRBV21-1 and TRBJ1-5; the D call TRBD1 from the table was never checked on the DNA. TRBV21-1 is deemed a pseudogene. This CDR3 is 17 amino acids long. In DNA form, the CDR3 reads TGTGCCAGCATGGGACAGGGAGGGAGGGGTGGCAATCAGCCCCAGCATTTT. This encodes CASMGQGGRGGNQPQHF.

A remark on this clone: The same CDR3 can be traced to other DNA sequences in this sample. The J gene is TRBJ1-1, the V gene TRBV2; 8 bases match TRBD1. The CDR3 loop spans 14 amino acids. Germline values: CDR1 SNHLY, CDR2 FYNNEI. V was pared by 4 bases and J by 0 bases, with 1 base of the junction left unmatched. The CDR3 reads CASSVDRVNTEAFF. The CDR3 region has the DNA TGTGCCAGCAGTGTGGACAGGGTGAACACTGAAGCTTTCTTT.

The chain couples TRBV6-1 to TRBJ2-2; TRBD1 might be the D (5 bases). Germline CDR1 reads MNHNS; CDR2 reads SASEGT. This CDR3 has 16 residues. Trimming cost V 4 bases and J 2 bases, with 14 bases left between them. CDR3 bases: TGTGCCAGCAGTGTAGCAGGGCACTTTAACACCGGGGAGCTGTTTTTT. It translates to CASSVAGHFNTGELFF.

This rearrangement joins TRBV19 to TRBJ1-5; D ambiguous. Deletions cut 2 bases from V and 2 bases from J, with 13 bases between. From germline, CDR1 is LNHDA and CDR2 SQIVND (reference sequence). The CDR3 contains 16 residues. In DNA form, the CDR3 reads TGTGCCAGTAGTATAAGAAGCCCTTCCGGCAATCAGCCCCAGCATTTT. This codes for CASSIRSPSGNQPQHF.

This rearrangement joins TRBV6-6 to TRBJ1-4, with 8 bases aligning to TRBD1. This CDR3 has 13 amino acids. Germline V lookup: CDR1 MNHNY, CDR2 SVGAGI (reference sequence). V lost 6 bases and J lost 4; bases outside the gene matches: 1. This chain's CDR3 is CASRTGVNEKLFF. CDR3 DNA sequence: TGTGCCAGCAGGACAGGGGTTAATGAAAAACTGTTTTTT.

The CDR3 reads CASALDRGNSPLHF. The CDR3 DNA follows: TGTGCCAGCGCCTTGGACAGGGGGAATTCACCCCTCCACTTT. The rearrangement uses TRBV19 and TRBJ1-6, with TRBD1 matching 10 bases. The J segment lost 7 bases and the V segment lost 9 bases, leaving 6 bases of the junction unmatched. Germline CDR1 reads LNHDA; CDR2 reads SQIVND (reference sequence). There are 14 residues in the CDR3. The whole variable domain, remainder taken from reference TRBV19 and TRBJ1-6, is DGGITQSPKYLFRKEGQNVTLSCEQNLNHDAMYWYRQDPGQGLRLIYYSQIVNDFQKGDIAEGYSVSREKKESFPLTVTSAQKNPTAFYLCASALDRGNSPLHFGNGTRLTVT.

CDR3 sequence: CASRGGGTGNTIYF. Here the CDR3 DNA reads TGTGCCAGTAGGGGAGGGGGTACTGGAAACACCATATATTTT. The rearrangement uses TRBV6-5 and TRBJ1-3, with D perhaps matching TRBD1 (6 bases). The CDR3 length is 14 residues. Germline CDR1 is MNHEY and CDR2 is SVGAGI. Trimming took 9 bases from V and 2 from J, leaving 14 bases between them.

V is TRBV18 and J is TRBJ2-6; the D gene could be TRBD1 or TRBD2 (5 bases each). Germline values: CDR1 KGHSH, CDR2 LQKENI. The CDR3 extends over 16 amino acids. V lost 3 bases to trimming and J lost 4 bases, with 13 bases between them. The CDR3 sequence is CASSPSGSSGANVLTF. Here the CDR3 DNA reads TGTGCCAGCTCACCTTCAGGGAGCTCCGGGGCCAACGTCCTGACTTTC.

The chain uses TRBV10-3 and TRBJ1-2; 9 bases are a match to TRBD1. The J segment lost 4 bases and the V segment lost 0 bases, leaving 6 bases of the junction unmatched. This CDR3 has 16 amino acids. Germline V gene sequence: CDR1 ENHRY, CDR2 SYGVKD. Written as DNA, the CDR3 is TGTGCCATCAGTGAGTCAAAGACAGGGGGAGGCTATGGCTACACCTTC. Translation gives CAISESKTGGGYGYTF.

The CDR3 DNA is TGTGCCAGCAGCCTCGACTCCGGCGCCACCGGGGAGCTGTTTTTT. Its protein is CASSLDSGATGELFF. The J gene is TRBJ2-2, the V gene TRBV7-2; D unresolved. This CDR3 spans 15 amino acids. Between the trimmed V and J ends, which lost 5 bases and 4 bases, there was a span of 14 bases. Germline loops: CDR1 SGHTA, CDR2 FQGNSA.